Here is one TCR beta chain with its context. The sample originates from a study of blood T cell repertoires in COVID-19. The trim removed 4 bases at V and 6 bases at J, leaving 4 bases unmatched. CDR1 and CDR2 from the germline V gene are SGHTS and YDEGEE. The CDR3 runs 13 residues. Assay: immunoSEQ multiplex PCR; the TCRdb copy retains only in-frame clones and omits some. The data contain roughly 250,000 clones, approximately 90% of them singletons. The receptor was isolated from a man aged 40-49 years who had recovered from COVID-19. Input material: PBMCs or T cells enriched from blood (not recorded which). The rearrangement links TRBV5-8 to TRBJ2-4, with 7 bases matching TRBD1. Here the CDR3 DNA reads TGTGCCAGCAGCGGGGGACAGATAAACATTCAGTACTTC. Amino acid sequence: CASSGGQINIQYF.